One and the same sample provided the 16 T cell receptor beta chains below, sequenced in a study of T-cell reconstitution after alpha-beta-depleted transplantation in children. Preparation of the TCRbeta library involved a method that used unique molecular identifiers. MiXCR was run by TCRdb on the PCR reads, yielding one entry per CDR3 protein. The profile shows approximately 240,000 distinct CDR3 sequences, 8% to 10% of them singletons. Source: PBMCs from the stem cell graft donor, taken from the stem cell graft. The receptor set was obtained from a human donor who donated a stem cell graft to a child with acute lymphoblastic leukemia.

This clonotype was counted only a few times. The V and J genes are TRBV3-1 and TRBJ1-6; TRBD1 matches 8 bases. With V trimmed by 1 base and J by 8 bases, 4 bases remained unmatched. The CDR3 is 15 residues long. CDR1 and CDR2 from the germline V gene are LGHDT and YNNKEL (reference sequence). The CDR3 DNA reads TGTGCCAGCAGCCAAGCCGACAGGGGTGATTCACCCCTCCACTTT. This translates into CASSQADRGDSPLHF.

This clonotype appeared a few times. The V call is TRBV2, the J call TRBJ2-7; D might be TRBD1 (6 bases). This CDR3 comprises 13 residues. Per germline, CDR1 SNHLY and CDR2 FYNNEI. The ends were cut back, 7 bases at V and 2 bases at J, with 12 bases in the middle. CDR3 DNA: TGTGCCAGCATTTTGACAGGCACCTACGAGCAGTACTTC. It specifies CASILTGTYEQYF.

The chain recombines TRBV5-5 with TRBJ1-5, with D possibly TRBD1 on 6 matching bases. Between the trimmed V and J ends, which lost 7 bases and 6 bases, there was a span of 17 bases. CDR3 size: 14 residues. CDR1 is SGHKS, CDR2 YYEKEE, per germline (reference sequence). CDR3 bases: TGTGCCAGCGGGGGAGGGGGGGCAGGTCAGCCCCAGCATTTT. Translating gives CASGGGGAGQPQHF.

This clonotype came up many times. The chain employs TRBV7-2 and TRBJ2-3; 14 bases align to TRBD2. V gave up 7 bases and J gave up 4 bases; unmatched junction bases: 10. Germline V gene data show CDR1 as SGHTA and CDR2 as FQGNSA. The length of the CDR3 is 17 residues. The DNA for the CDR3 is TGTGCCAGCACCTACTCGACTAGCGGGGGGGCCTCAGATACGCAGTATTTT. Its translation is CASTYSTSGGASDTQYF.

This clonotype was observed at least ten times. V is TRBV5-1 and J is TRBJ2-1, with a tentative D call TRBD1 (6 bases). There are 16 residues in the CDR3. V shed 0 bases and J shed 0 bases, with 10 bases lying between them. CDR1 SGHRS and CDR2 YFSETQ come from the germline V gene. The CDR3 spells CASSLDRVSSYNEQFF. CDR3 nucleotides: TGCGCCAGCAGCTTGGACAGGGTTAGCTCCTACAATGAGCAGTTCTTC.

The V gene is TRBV5-1, the J gene TRBJ2-1, with a tentative D call TRBD1 (6 bases). In germline, CDR1 is SGHRS, CDR2 YFSETQ. CDR3 length equals 15 residues. Trimming shortened V by 0 bases and J by 4 bases, and 11 bases separated the two germline ends. In DNA form, the CDR3 reads TGCGCCAGCAGCTTGGGAGGGACAAGTTACAATGAGCAGTTCTTC. Protein product: CASSLGGTSYNEQFF.

The rearrangement uses TRBV5-6 and TRBJ1-2, with D hard to call. V lost 7 bases to trimming and J lost 5 bases, with 15 bases between them. The germline gives CDR1 SGHDT, CDR2 YYEEEE. This CDR3 has 13 amino acids. The CDR3, as DNA: TGTGCCAGCCAAATTACCAGGCAATATGGCTACACCTTC. Its translation: CASQITRQYGYTF.

This clonotype was detected a few times. This sequence joins TRBV12-3 or TRBV12-4 and TRBJ1-1, with 11 nucleotides matching TRBD1. CDR3 length equals 13 residues. Losses at the gene ends were 2 bases for V and 11 bases for J; bases not matched to a gene: 4. The CDR3 is CASSLSGDRGAFF. In DNA form, the CDR3 reads TGTGCCAGCAGTTTATCGGGGGACAGGGGGGCTTTCTTT.

This clonotype was found a few times. The genes are TRBV20-1 and TRBJ1-1, with D unclear. The CDR3 has 13 amino acids. Deletions cut 4 bases from V and 0 bases from J, with 9 bases between. From germline, CDR1 is DFQATT and CDR2 SNEGSKA (reference sequence). The CDR3 spells CSAKLNLNTEAFF. CDR3 nucleotide sequence: TGCAGTGCTAAGCTGAACTTGAACACTGAAGCTTTCTTT.

This clonotype occurred many times. The chain has TRBV4-2 and TRBJ2-3; D call uncertain. This CDR3 has 15 residues. The ends were cut back, 0 bases at V and 4 bases at J, with 11 bases in the middle. Germline lookup yields CDR1 LGHNA and CDR2 YNFKEQ. CDR3 region: CASSQEYRAADTQYF. Written as DNA, the CDR3 is TGTGCCAGCAGCCAAGAGTACAGAGCCGCAGATACGCAGTATTTT.

This clonotype has ten or more counts. The V call is TRBV9, the J call TRBJ1-2, with 8 bases lining up with TRBD1. Germline CDR1 SGDLS, CDR2 YYNGEE. This CDR3 is built from 15 residues. V trimming: 3 bases; J trimming: 3 bases; junction bases outside the gene matches: 7. CDR3 amino acids: CASSAQGAGDYGYTF. CDR3 coding DNA: TGTGCCAGCAGCGCTCAGGGGGCTGGGGACTATGGCTACACCTTC.

This clonotype showed up many times. The V call is TRBV5-6, the J call TRBJ1-1; D possibly corresponds to TRBD1 (5 bases). The CDR3 loop spans 14 amino acids. Deletions cut 4 bases from V and 7 bases from J, with 17 bases between. Germline V gene sequence: CDR1 SGHDT, CDR2 YYEEEE. The CDR3 reads CASSGPGWKGEAFF. The CDR3 region has the DNA TGTGCCAGCAGCGGACCAGGGTGGAAGGGTGAAGCTTTCTTT.

The chain uses TRBV7-2 and TRBJ1-3; no clear D. The germline CDR1 and CDR2 sequences are SGHTA and FQGNSA. Deletions cut 3 bases from V and 3 bases from J, with 6 bases between. This CDR3 comprises 13 residues. CDR3 region: CASSLNSGNTIYF. The CDR3 coding sequence is TGTGCCAGCAGCTTGAACAGTGGAAACACCATATATTTT.

The V gene is TRBV29-1, the J gene TRBJ2-7, with D uncertain. The CDR3 is 13 amino acids. The germline V gene has CDR1 SQVTM and CDR2 ANQGSEA. V lost 1 base to trimming and J lost 2 bases, with 9 bases between them. The CDR3 sequence is CSVEVAGAYEQYF. Here the CDR3 DNA reads TGCAGCGTTGAAGTGGCAGGAGCCTACGAGCAGTACTTC.

This clonotype was seen a handful of times. The V and J genes are TRBV11-2 and TRBJ2-7; maybe TRBD2 (6 bases). V lost 5 bases to trimming and J lost 4 bases, with 21 bases between them. This CDR3 comprises 16 residues. The germline CDR1 and CDR2 sequences are SGHAT and FQNNGV. The CDR3 bases are TGTGCCAGCAGCCCTGTATGGGGGGACTTCGAGTACGAGCAGTACTTC. Protein sequence: CASSPVWGDFEYEQYF.

This clonotype was seen ten or more times. The chain joins TRBV20-1 to TRBJ2-1; perhaps TRBD1 as D (7 bases). The ends were cut back, 7 bases at V and 10 bases at J, with 20 bases in the middle. The CDR3 extends over 13 amino acids. Germline-derived CDR1 and CDR2 are DFQATT and SNEGSKA (reference sequence). The CDR3 nucleotides read TGCAGTGGCCATTGGCAGGGGGGCATAGAGCAGTTCTTC. Translating it yields CSGHWQGGIEQFF.